The entry that follows covers one T cell receptor beta chain sequence. The antigen is not known. The data are from a study of shared clonotypes between healthy human individuals. Overall study results and limits: Among non-shared clonotypes, generation probabilities were lower than among those shared by all four donors.

Each subset's genomic DNA was shared equally among a number of immunoSEQ plates. This table comes from immunoSEQ multiplex PCR, and its TCRdb copy is limited to in-frame clones, with some not included. The data show millions of clones, 85% to 95% seen once. Within Nashville, Tennessee resided all donors, each a Caucasian adult. The length of the CDR3 is 14 residues. V trimming: 4 bases; J trimming: 4 bases; junction bases outside the gene matches: 1. Germline CDR1 reads SGHRS; CDR2 reads YFSETQ. The TCR was taken from a man aged 18 to 30 in good health. The gene calls are TRBV5-1 and TRBJ2-5, with 13 bases lining up with TRBD2. The sequenced material came from naive CD4+ T cells sorted from blood. The subset: CD45RA+ positively selected. In DNA form, the CDR3 reads TGCGCCAGCAGCCGGACTAGCGGGAGAGAGACCCAGTACTTC. Translating gives CASSRTSGRETQYF.